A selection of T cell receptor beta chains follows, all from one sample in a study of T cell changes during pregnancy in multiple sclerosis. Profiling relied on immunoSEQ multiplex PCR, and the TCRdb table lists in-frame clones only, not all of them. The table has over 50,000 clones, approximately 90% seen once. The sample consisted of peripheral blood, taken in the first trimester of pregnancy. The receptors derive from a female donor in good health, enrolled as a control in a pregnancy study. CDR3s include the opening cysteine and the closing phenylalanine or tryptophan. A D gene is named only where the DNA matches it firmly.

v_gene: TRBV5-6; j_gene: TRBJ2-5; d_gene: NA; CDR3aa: CASSLPGGRETQYF
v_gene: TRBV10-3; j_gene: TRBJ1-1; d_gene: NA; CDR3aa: CAISVREGVEEAFF
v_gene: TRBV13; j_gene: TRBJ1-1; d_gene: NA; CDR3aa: CASSSRHGIQAFF
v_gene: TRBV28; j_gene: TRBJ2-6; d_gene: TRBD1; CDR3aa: CASRPGQGAVGANVLTF
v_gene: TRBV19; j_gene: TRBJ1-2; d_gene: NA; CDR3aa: CASEQGIGGYTF
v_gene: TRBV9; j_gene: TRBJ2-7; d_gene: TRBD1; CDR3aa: CASSQGQSSAYEQYF
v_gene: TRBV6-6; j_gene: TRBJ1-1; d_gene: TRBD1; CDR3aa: CASSYSGQEAFF
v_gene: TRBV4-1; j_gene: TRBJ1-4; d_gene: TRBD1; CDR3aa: CASSRDTGEEANEKLFF
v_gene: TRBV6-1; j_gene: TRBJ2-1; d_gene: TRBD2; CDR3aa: CASRGLAGGYNEQFF
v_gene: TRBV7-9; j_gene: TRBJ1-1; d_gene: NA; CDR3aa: CASSLQGTPDEAFF
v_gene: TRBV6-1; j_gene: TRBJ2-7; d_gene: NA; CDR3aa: CASSEGLQYF
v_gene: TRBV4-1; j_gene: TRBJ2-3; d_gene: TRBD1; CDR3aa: CASSQGMTGITDTQYF
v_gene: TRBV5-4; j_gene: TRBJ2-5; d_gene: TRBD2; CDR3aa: CASSQGGRSDETQYF
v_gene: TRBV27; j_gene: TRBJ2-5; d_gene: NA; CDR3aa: CASSLSSAGAQETQYF
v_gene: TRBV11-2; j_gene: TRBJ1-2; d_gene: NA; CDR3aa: CASSLNEGVNGYTF
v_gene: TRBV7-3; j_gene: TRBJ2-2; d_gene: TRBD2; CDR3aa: CAPAGSMTSGGLTGELFF
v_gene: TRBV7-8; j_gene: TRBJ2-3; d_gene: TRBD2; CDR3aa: CASSLLAVADTDTQYF
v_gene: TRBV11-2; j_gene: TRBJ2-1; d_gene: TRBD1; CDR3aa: CASSLGAGGYNEQFF
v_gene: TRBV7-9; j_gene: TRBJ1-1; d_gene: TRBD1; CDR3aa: CASSDSGTGVPSNTEAFF
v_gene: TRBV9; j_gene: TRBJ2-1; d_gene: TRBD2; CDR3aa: CASSVAPGTSGGPSYNEQFF
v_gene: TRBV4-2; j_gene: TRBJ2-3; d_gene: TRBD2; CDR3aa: CASSQGLTSEGWDPQYF
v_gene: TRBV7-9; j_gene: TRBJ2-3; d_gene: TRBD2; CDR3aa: CASSLPGTSGDTQYF
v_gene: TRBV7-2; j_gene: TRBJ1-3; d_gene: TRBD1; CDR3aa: CASSFAGGTGNTIYF
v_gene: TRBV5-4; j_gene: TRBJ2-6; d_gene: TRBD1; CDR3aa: CASSLGNRGLSGANVLTF
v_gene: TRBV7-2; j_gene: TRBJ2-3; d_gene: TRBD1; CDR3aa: CASSRYRGGTDTQYF
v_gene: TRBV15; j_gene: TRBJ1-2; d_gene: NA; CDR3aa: CATSRAAVPSPYGYTF
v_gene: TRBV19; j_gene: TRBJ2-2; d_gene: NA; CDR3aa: CASESAGGELFF
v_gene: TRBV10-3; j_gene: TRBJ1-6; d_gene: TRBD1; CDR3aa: CAISVRDRGNSPLHF
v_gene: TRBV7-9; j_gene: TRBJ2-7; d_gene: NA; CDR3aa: CASSGPNPLGWSSYEQYF
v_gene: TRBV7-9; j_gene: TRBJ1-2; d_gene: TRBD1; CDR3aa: CASSLGRDRVDTF
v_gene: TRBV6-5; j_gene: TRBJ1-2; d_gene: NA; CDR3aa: CASSYSGGDGYTF
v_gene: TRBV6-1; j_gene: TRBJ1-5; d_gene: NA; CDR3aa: CASSTRGYSNQPQHF
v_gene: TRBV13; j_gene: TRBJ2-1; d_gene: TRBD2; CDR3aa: CASRRAGDYNEQFF
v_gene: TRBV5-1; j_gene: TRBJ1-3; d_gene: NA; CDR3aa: CASSLGEDGNTIYF
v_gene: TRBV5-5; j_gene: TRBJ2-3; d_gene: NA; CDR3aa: CASSPREYPGADTQYF
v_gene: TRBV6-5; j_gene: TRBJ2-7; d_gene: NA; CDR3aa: CASSYSPGNPYEQYF
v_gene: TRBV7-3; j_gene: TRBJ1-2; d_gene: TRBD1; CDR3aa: CASNPSGTAYGYTF
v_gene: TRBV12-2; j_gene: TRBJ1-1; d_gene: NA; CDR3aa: CASRSGGAGRDTEAFF
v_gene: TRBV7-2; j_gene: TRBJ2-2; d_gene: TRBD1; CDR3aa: CASSLDRGITGELFF
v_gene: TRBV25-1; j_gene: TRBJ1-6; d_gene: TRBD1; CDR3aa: CASSEKGTGFSSPLHF
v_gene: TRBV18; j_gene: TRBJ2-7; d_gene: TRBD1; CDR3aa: CASSPPGKKGAGEQYF
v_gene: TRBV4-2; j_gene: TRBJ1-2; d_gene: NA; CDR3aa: CASSQEDRRPEDGYTF
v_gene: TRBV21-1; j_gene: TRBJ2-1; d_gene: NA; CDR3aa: CASSKGTSGGAGYEQFF
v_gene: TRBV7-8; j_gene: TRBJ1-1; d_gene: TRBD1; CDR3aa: CASSTRTGGNTEAFF
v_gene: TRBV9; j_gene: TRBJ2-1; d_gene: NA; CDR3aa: CASSVESRPTSSSSYNEQFF
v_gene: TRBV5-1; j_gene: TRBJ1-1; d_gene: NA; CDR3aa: CASTVERNSEAFF
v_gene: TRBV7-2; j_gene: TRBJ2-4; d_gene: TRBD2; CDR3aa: CASSLQTSGGEDIQYF
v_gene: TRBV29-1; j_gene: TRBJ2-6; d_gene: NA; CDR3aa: CSVGLERVDSGANVLTF
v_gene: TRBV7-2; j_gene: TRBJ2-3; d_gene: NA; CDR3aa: CASSFLLDTQYF
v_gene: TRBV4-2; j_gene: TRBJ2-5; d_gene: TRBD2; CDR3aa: CASSGTSGKETQYF
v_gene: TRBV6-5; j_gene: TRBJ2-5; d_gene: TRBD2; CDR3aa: CASRPGTMYQETQYF
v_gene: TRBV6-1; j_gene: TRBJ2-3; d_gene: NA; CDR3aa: CASSEFPDGDTQYF
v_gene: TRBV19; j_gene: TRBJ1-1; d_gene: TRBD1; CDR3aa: CASRRTGSLDAFF
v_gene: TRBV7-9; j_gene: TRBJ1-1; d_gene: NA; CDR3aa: CASSPGILGAFF
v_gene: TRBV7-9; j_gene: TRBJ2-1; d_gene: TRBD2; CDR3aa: CASSLARGATGEQFF
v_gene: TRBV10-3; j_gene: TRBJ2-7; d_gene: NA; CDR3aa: CAITGGSYEQYF
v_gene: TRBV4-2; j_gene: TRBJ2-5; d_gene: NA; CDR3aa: CASSPEERETQYF